This passage covers 17 T cell receptor beta chains from one sample sequenced in a study of cytomegalovirus exposure and HLA in healthy donors. Amplification used 60 Vbeta primers and 13 Jbeta primers. Sequencing used immunoSEQ multiplex PCR; TCRdb keeps in-frame clones, though not all of them. In the table there are about 170,000 clones, about four fifths of which are singletons. Sample: PBMCs. The receptors derive from a male donor in good health and CMV-seronegative.

The genes are TRBV18 and TRBJ2-7, with TRBD2 as a possible D gene (6 bases). V was shortened by 4 bases and J by 6 bases, with 16 bases between the two germline ends. The germline V gene has CDR1 KGHSH and CDR2 LQKENI. This CDR3 is 14 amino acids long. The CDR3 sequence is CASSLTSLQGEQYF. In DNA form, the CDR3 reads TGTGCCAGCTCACTAACTAGCCTCCAAGGCGAGCAGTACTTC.

This rearrangement joins TRBV2 to TRBJ2-5; 9 nucleotides align to TRBD2. The J call may be incorrect, as the DNA end agrees better with TRBJ2-7. The V gene's germline CDR1 is SNHLY and CDR2 FYNNEI. CDR3 length: 18 amino acids. CDR3 in amino acids: CASSEAPPTGRGGDEQYF. The CDR3 DNA is TGTGCCAGCAGTGAAGCTCCCCCGACGGGGCGGGGGGGCGACGAGCAGTACTTC.

The chain carries TRBV6-5 and TRBJ2-7; unclear D gene. Trimming left V 8 bases short and J 2 bases short, with 10 bases between. This CDR3 has 12 residues. The V gene's germline CDR1 is MNHEY and CDR2 SVGAGI. In DNA, the CDR3 is TGTGCCAGCCGCGACGAGGCCTACGAGCAGTACTTC. Translation: CASRDEAYEQYF.

In its sample, this clone is medium-sized. This sequence joins TRBV4-3 and TRBJ2-1; 10 nucleotides line up with TRBD2. The length of the CDR3 is 16 residues. Unmatched junction bases numbered 0, after V lost 1 base and J lost 0 bases. Germline V gives CDR1 LGHNA, CDR2 YSLEER. The CDR3 DNA reads TGCGCCAGCAGCCAAGCTAGCGGGAGCTCCTACAATGAGCAGTTCTTC. Residues: CASSQASGSSYNEQFF.

DNA of the CDR3: TGTGCCACCAGCACATACAATGAGCAGTTCTTC. This codes for CATSTYNEQFF. The chain employs TRBV15 and TRBJ2-1; D is undetermined. Germline CDR1 LNHNV, CDR2 YYDKDF (reference sequence). V gave up 4 bases and J gave up 4 bases, with 2 bases separating them. The CDR3 runs 11 residues.

The rearrangement joins TRBV18 to TRBJ1-5, with 10 positions matching TRBD1. The CDR3 consists of 13 residues. Germline V gene sequence: CDR1 KGHSH, CDR2 LQKENI. Trimming at V came to 3 bases and at J to 10 bases, leaving 3 bases not matched to a gene. This CDR3 reads CASSPGTGEPQHF. In DNA, the CDR3 is TGTGCCAGCTCACCGGGGACAGGGGAACCCCAGCATTTT.

J is TRBJ2-7 and V is TRBV6-1, with 10 bases that match TRBD1. The J segment lost 7 bases and the V segment lost 4 bases, leaving 7 bases of the junction unmatched. Germline V CDR1 and CDR2: MNHNS, SASEGT. The CDR3 consists of 14 residues. CDR3 coding DNA: TGTGCCAGCAGTGGGACAGGGGGATTGCGGGAGCAGTACTTC. Residues: CASSGTGGLREQYF.

This chain uses TRBV14 with TRBJ2-3; perhaps TRBD1 as D (5 bases). V was trimmed by 0 bases and J by 1 base, leaving 20 bases between them. Germline V lookup: CDR1 SGHDN, CDR2 FVKESK. The CDR3 has 19 residues. CDR3 DNA sequence: TGTGCCAGCAGCCAAGATCCCCGGGTTTACGGCAGGGGCACAGATACGCAGTATTTT. Its protein product is CASSQDPRVYGRGTDTQYF.

This clone was seen a single time. The V call is TRBV20-1, the J call TRBJ2-1; no definite D call. This CDR3 comprises 10 residues. Trimming took off 5 bases at V and 5 bases at J, with 4 bases between the two ends. Germline values: CDR1 DFQATT, CDR2 SNEGSKA (reference sequence). The CDR3 spells CSASNNEQFF. DNA for the CDR3: TGCAGTGCTTCCAACAATGAGCAGTTCTTC.

The CDR3 loop is CASSQYRQGNYGYTF. Here the CDR3 DNA reads TGTGCCAGCAGCCAGTACCGACAGGGCAACTATGGCTACACCTTC. The chain uses TRBV14 and TRBJ1-2, with TRBD1 matching 7 bases. V was pared by 3 bases and J by 2 bases, with 6 bases of the junction left unmatched. The germline CDR1 and CDR2 sequences are SGHDN and FVKESK. The CDR3 extends over 15 amino acids.

The gene calls are TRBV11-2 and TRBJ2-7; no clear D. Trimming shortened V by 2 bases and J by 6 bases, and 14 bases separated the two germline ends. The germline V gene encodes CDR1 SGHAT and CDR2 FQNNGV. The CDR3 is 14 residues long. CDR3 sequence: CASSLLSFVGEQYF. In nucleotides, the CDR3 is TGTGCCAGCAGCTTACTTTCCTTTGTCGGCGAGCAGTACTTC.

This chain links TRBV19 with TRBJ1-5; D gene unclear. The CDR3 loop spans 15 amino acids. Germline loops: CDR1 LNHDA, CDR2 SQIVND (reference sequence). Trimming left V 7 bases short and J 1 base short, with 14 bases between. The CDR3 bases are TGTGCCAGTAACTCTGACGCGAGGAGCAATCAGCCCCAGCATTTT. This encodes CASNSDARSNQPQHF.

This clone was seen more than once but under ten times. The chain joins TRBV7-9 to TRBJ2-7, with D perhaps matching TRBD1 (6 bases). The ends were cut back, 5 bases at V and 0 bases at J, with 11 bases in the middle. The CDR3 has 14 amino acids. The germline V gene has CDR1 SEHNR and CDR2 FQNEAQ (reference sequence). The CDR3 DNA reads as TGTGCCAGCAGCGGGCAGGGGAGCTCCTACGAGCAGTACTTC. It encodes CASSGQGSSYEQYF.

The gene calls are TRBV6-5 and TRBJ2-7; D might be TRBD2 (6 bases). The germline V gene has CDR1 MNHEY and CDR2 SVGAGI. The CDR3 spans 12 residues. V was shortened by 6 bases and J by 2 bases, with 8 bases between the two germline ends. Here the CDR3 reads CASRGGPYEQYF. In nucleotides, the CDR3 is TGTGCCAGCAGGGGGGGACCCTACGAGCAGTACTTC.

The rearrangement links TRBV10-2 to TRBJ2-1, with 11 bases fitting TRBD2. The germline gives CDR1 WSHSY, CDR2 SAAADI. The CDR3 contains 15 residues. Trimming at V came to 7 bases and at J to 7 bases, leaving 9 bases not matched to a gene. CDR3 nucleotide sequence: TGCGCCAGCACCCTAGCGGGAGGTTCGGGGAATGAGCAGTTCTTC. Translating it yields CASTLAGGSGNEQFF.

The V call is TRBV7-2, the J call TRBJ2-7; 8 bases agree with TRBD1. Germline CDR1 is SGHTA and CDR2 is FQGNSA. The length of the CDR3 is 15 residues. V trimming: 0 bases; J trimming: 2 bases; junction bases outside the gene matches: 3. The CDR3 sequence: CASSLARTGPYEQYF. The CDR3, as DNA: TGTGCCAGCAGCTTAGCGCGGACAGGGCCCTACGAGCAGTACTTC.

The rearrangement joins TRBV7-7 to TRBJ2-3, with 10 bases lining up with TRBD2. The CDR3 totals 16 residues. Germline V gene data show CDR1 as SSHAT and CDR2 as FNYEAQ (reference sequence). V shed 0 bases, J shed 5 bases, and the junction held 5 bases outside the gene matches. The CDR3 here is CASSLARTSGLDTQYF. CDR3 sequence (DNA): TGTGCCAGCAGCTTAGCCCGGACTAGCGGTTTAGATACGCAGTATTTT.